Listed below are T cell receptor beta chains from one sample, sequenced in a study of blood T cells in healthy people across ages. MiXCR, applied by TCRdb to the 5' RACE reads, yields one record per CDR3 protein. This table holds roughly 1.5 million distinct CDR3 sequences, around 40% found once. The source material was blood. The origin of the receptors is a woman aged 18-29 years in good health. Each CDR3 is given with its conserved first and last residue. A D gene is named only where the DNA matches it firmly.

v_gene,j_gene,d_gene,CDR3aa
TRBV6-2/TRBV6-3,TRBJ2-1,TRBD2,CASSYSGTSPFF
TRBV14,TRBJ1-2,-,CASSQVSAGLPNYGYTF
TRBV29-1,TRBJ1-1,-,CSVVEEGPEAFF
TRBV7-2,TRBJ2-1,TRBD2,CASSQTSGRIHEQFF
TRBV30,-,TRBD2,CAWSNPGGYEQYF
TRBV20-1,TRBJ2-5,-,CSAPGLPFYNEQYF
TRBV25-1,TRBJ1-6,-,CASSEYSAPYNSPLHF
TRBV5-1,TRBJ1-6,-,CASSLGGTRANSPLHF
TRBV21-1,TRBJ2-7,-,CASNQVESSYEQYF
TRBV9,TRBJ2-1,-,CASSAQAGYLRNNEQFF
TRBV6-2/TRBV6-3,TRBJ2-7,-,CASVTSTPPREQYF
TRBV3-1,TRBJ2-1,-,CASSQVDREQFF
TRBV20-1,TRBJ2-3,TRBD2,CSARGTSGPHGDTQYF
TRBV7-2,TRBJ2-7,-,CASSLGDLTSYEQYF
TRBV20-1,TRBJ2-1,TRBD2,CSARSRTSGGWSEQFF
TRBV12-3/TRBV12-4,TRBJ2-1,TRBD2,CASVPSGGAYGDEQFF
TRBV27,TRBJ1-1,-,CASRLTANPNTEAFF
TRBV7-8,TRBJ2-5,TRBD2,CASSLREGRKETQYF
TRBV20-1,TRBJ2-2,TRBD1,CSARRTGLGTGELFF
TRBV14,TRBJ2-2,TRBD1,CASSRDRVDTGELFF
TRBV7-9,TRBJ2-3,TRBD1,CASREGQGARNTQYF
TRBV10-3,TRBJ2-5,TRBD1,CAIRAGQGQETQYF
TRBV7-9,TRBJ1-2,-,CASSLAAEVNGYTF
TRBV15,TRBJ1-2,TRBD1,CATSRIGQEYTF
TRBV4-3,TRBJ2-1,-,CASSQAVKVVGSCNEQFF
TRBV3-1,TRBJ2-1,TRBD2,CASSQDMGLAGHEQFF
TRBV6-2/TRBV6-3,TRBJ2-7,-,CASSTSRDWLYEQYF
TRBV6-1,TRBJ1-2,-,CASSERRVDGYTF
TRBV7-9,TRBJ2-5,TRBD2,CASSLVLAAETQYF
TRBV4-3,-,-,CASSQVGLLSSYNEQYF
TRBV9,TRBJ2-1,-,CASSVGRGTYNEQFF
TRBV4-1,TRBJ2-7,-,CASSQGGKGRFEQYF
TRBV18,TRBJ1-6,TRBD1,CASSPGQGAGPLHF
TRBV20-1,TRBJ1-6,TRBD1,CSAGGTANSPLHF
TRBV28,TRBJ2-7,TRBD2,CASNLAGGRLEQYF
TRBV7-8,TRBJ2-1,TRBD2,CASSYNQRLAVSYNEQFF
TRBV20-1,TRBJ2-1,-,CSARVSSEQFF
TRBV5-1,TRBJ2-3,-,CASSYEAQNTDTQYF
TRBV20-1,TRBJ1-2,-,CSAQGPGGYTF
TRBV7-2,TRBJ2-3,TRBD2,CASSPWASGVTDTQYF
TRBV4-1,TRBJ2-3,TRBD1,CASSPDRGTADTQYF
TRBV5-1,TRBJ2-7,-,CASSLDWGLWEQYF
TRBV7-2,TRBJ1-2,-,CASSCGRTDRDGYTF
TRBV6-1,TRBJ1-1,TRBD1,CASRLTGGVTEAFF
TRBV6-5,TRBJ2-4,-,CASTRAPKNIQYF
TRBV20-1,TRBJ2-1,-,CSASSGVSSYNEQFF
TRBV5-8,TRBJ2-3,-,CASSLNTVATDTRYF
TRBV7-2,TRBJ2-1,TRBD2,CASRGVLAGGLSYNEQFF
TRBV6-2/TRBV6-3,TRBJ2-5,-,CASSRMVSGYQETQYF
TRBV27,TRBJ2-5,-,CASTQSKPGTRSNEQYF
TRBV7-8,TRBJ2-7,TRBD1,CASSLSTGSGPYEQYF
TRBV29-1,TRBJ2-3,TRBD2,CSVEGLAEEGRDTQYF
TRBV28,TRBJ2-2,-,CASSLVIGELFF
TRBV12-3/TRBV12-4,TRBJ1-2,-,CASPRYGSHYGYTF